These T cell receptor beta chains were read from a single sample in a study of response to subunit inactivated influenza vaccine. One entry per CDR3 protein results from TCRdb running MiXCR on the RT-PCR reads. Of roughly 790,000 distinct CDR3 sequences in the sample, around 21% are singletons; the top ten hold more than 8.5%. This sample comprised PBMCs from blood, obtained more than 4 days after vaccination. The source of these receptors is a man between 50 and 59 years old who received an inactivated influenza vaccine. CDR3s include the opening cysteine and the closing phenylalanine or tryptophan. The D gene is left open where the match is weak. Clone size is given for some rows only: seen once, a few or many times, or a class if the clone is expanded.

V	D	J	size	CDR3	DNA
TRBV27	-	TRBJ1-1	few	CASSAGTENTEAFF	TGTGCCAGCAGTGCCGGGACGGAGAACACTGAAGCTTTCTTT
TRBV6-1	-	TRBJ2-1	-	CASSTSLTNEQFF	TGTGCCAGCAGCACCAGCCTTACGAATGAGCAGTTCTTC
TRBV28	-	TRBJ2-3	few	CASSPLLASPSTDTQYF	TGTGCCAGCAGCCCCCTCCTAGCGAGCCCTAGCACAGATACGCAGTATTTT
TRBV20-1	-	TRBJ2-7	many	CSATPQGVFSYEQYF	TGCAGTGCGACACCTCAAGGTGTTTTCTCCTACGAGCAGTACTTC
TRBV7-9	-	TRBJ2-1	-	CASSHTIFYNEQFF	TGTGCCAGCAGCCATACCATATTTTACAATGAGCAGTTCTTC
TRBV7-9	TRBD1	TRBJ1-4	-	CASSQGQGRNEKLFF	TGTGCCAGCAGCCAAGGACAGGGGCGGAATGAAAAACTGTTTTTT
TRBV6-5	-	TRBJ2-6	-	CASSYGGGPSGANVLTF	TGTGCCAGCAGTTACGGGGGGGGGCCCTCTGGGGCCAACGTCCTGACTTTC
TRBV5-1	-	TRBJ2-5	-	CASSLSRTVPQETQYF	TGCGCCAGCAGCCTTTCTAGGACAGTCCCCCAAGAGACCCAGTACTTC
TRBV29-1	-	TRBJ2-7	-	CSVQGVGTWDEQYF	TGCAGCGTTCAAGGGGTGGGCACCTGGGACGAGCAGTACTTC
TRBV2	-	TRBJ1-1	-	CASLLGTSNTEAFF	TGTGCCAGCCTACTTGGGACTTCGAACACTGAAGCTTTCTTT
TRBV20-1	TRBD2	TRBJ2-3	-	CSARDPLAGVYTDTQYF	TGCAGTGCTAGAGATCCGCTAGCGGGGGTGTACACAGATACGCAGTATTTT
TRBV25-1	-	TRBJ2-7	-	CASSEYYVTGTDEQYF	TGTGCCAGCAGTGAATATTACGTGACAGGCACGGACGAGCAGTACTTC
TRBV12-3/TRBV12-4	-	TRBJ2-7	-	CASSLVSGFSEQYF	TGTGCCAGCAGTTTAGTTTCTGGGTTCAGTGAGCAGTACTTC
TRBV20-1	-	TRBJ1-6	-	CSASASNSPLHF	TGCAGTGCTAGCGCCTCTAATTCACCCCTCCACTTT
TRBV5-5	TRBD2	TRBJ2-3	-	CASSRGLAGVSDTQYF	TGTGCCAGCAGCAGGGGACTAGCGGGAGTTTCAGATACGCAGTATTTT
TRBV5-1	TRBD2	TRBJ2-3	few	CASSSAGSGTDTQYF	TGCGCCAGCAGCTCAGCGGGATCCGGCACAGATACGCAGTATTTT
TRBV9	TRBD2	TRBJ2-1	many	CASSAGLVDLSNEQFF	TGTGCCAGCAGCGCGGGACTAGTAGACCTTAGCAATGAGCAGTTCTTC
TRBV6-6	TRBD2	TRBJ2-5	few	CASSKGLSETQYF	TGTGCCAGCAGTAAGGGACTATCGGAGACCCAGTACTTC
TRBV12-3/TRBV12-4	TRBD1	TRBJ1-2	-	CASSGQVAVSGYTF	TGTGCCAGCAGTGGACAGGTGGCAGTTAGTGGCTACACCTTC
TRBV2	TRBD1	TRBJ2-2	few	CASGDRGGGELFF	TGTGCCAGCGGGGACAGGGGCGGCGGGGAGCTGTTTTTT
TRBV3-1	-	TRBJ2-1	few	CASSHLAAHEQFF	TGTGCCAGCAGCCATTTAGCGGCCCATGAGCAGTTCTTC
TRBV15	TRBD1	TRBJ2-4	few	CATSRSTGRQAKNIQYF	TGTGCCACCAGCAGATCGACAGGGAGACAGGCCAAAAACATTCAGTACTTC
TRBV29-1	-	TRBJ2-1	-	CSVEITAWGEQFF	TGCAGCGTTGAAATTACCGCATGGGGTGAGCAGTTCTTC
TRBV7-9	-	TRBJ2-7	few	CASSPGNDEQYF	TGTGCCAGCAGCCCAGGGAACGACGAGCAGTACTTC
TRBV10-3	-	TRBJ2-5	many	CAIREGKIQETQYF	TGTGCCATTCGGGAAGGGAAGATCCAAGAGACCCAGTACTTC